This T cell receptor (beta chain) was identified in a study of shared clonotypes between healthy human individuals. This clone occurred once. Its specificity is unknown. Study-wide results and limits: Clonotype sharing among donors likely depends on sequencing depth. In a handful of donors, about 5% of naive CD4 clonotypes appeared in common. Donor scarcity curtailed the genetic and exposure-history diversity represented herein.

The CDR3 spans 18 residues. Germline V gene lookup returns CDR1 SGHRS and CDR2 YFSETQ. The V segment lost 4 bases and the J segment 4 bases; nucleotides outside the gene matches: 11. In the original processing: Filtering differed since immunoSEQ provided only junctions, with no quality scores. Generated by immunoSEQ multiplex PCR, the TCRdb table keeps only in-frame clones and is missing some. The V and J calls and clone size were taken over from that table, and D and trimming were inferred from the DNA. The sample consists of approximately 350,000 clones, under 80% of them appearing once. The chain is built from TRBV5-1 and TRBJ2-5; 15 bases line up with TRBD2. This sequence originates from a man aged 30-40 years in good health. Sequenced input: memory CD4+ T cells sorted from blood. Stated subset: CD45RA-negative fraction. Here the CDR3 reads CASSLPGLAGGPRETQYF. CDR3 coding DNA: TGCGCCAGCAGCCTCCCGGGACTAGCGGGAGGCCCCCGAGAGACCCAGTACTTC. The full variable domain, its missing parts supplied by reference TRBV5-1 and TRBJ2-5, is KAGVTQTPRYLIKTRGQQVTLSCSPISGHRSVSWYQQTPGQGLQFLFEYFSETQRNKGNFPGRFSGRQFSNSRSEMNVSTLELGDSALYLCASSLPGLAGGPRETQYFGPGTRLLVL.